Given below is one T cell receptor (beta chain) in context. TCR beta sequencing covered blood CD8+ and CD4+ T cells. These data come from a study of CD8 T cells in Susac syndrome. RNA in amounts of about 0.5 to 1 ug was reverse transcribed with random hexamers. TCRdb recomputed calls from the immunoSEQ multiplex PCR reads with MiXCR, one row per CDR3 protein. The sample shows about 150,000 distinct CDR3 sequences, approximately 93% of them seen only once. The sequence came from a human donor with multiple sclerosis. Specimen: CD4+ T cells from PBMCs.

The CDR3 loop reads CASSLGRSPAGYEQYF. CDR3 bases: TGTGCCAGCAGCTTAGGTCGGTCCCCTGCGGGCTACGAGCAGTACTTC. The V call is TRBV11-2, the J call TRBJ2-7; D might be TRBD2 (5 bases). Per the germline V gene, CDR1 is SGHAT and CDR2 is FQNNGV. V dropped 1 base and J dropped 3 bases, with 16 bases sitting between them. This CDR3 contains 16 residues. Combining the CDR3 with reference TRBV11-2 and TRBJ2-7 gives the whole variable domain EAGVAQSPRYKIIEKRQSVAFWCNPISGHATLYWYQQILGQGPKLLIQFQNNGVVDDSQLPKDRFSAERLKGVDSTLKIQPAKLEDSAVYLCASSLGRSPAGYEQYFGPGTRLTVT.